A selection of T cell receptor beta chains follows, all from one sample in a study of blood T cell repertoires in COVID-19. The method was immunoSEQ multiplex PCR; TCRdb's version includes in-frame clones alone and lacks a portion of them. Of approximately 190,000 clones listed, roughly 82% were seen once; the top ten hold 5.2%. The material sequenced was PBMCs or T cells enriched from blood (not recorded which). Receptor source: a woman aged 55 to 70 with acute COVID-19. Each CDR3 is given without its conserved first and last residue.

>TRBV4-1
ASSQGELASVDTQY
>TRBV6-1
ASGEQGGAGELF
>TRBV30
AWMGQGGNTIY
>TRBV7-2
ASSLVGDYGYT
>TRBV6-5
ASRGPGLYYEQY
>TRBV19
ASSIGTGRSNTEAF
>TRBV12-3/TRBV12-4
ASSLGTGVGYT
>TRBV2
ASSDGQRQEPQH
>TRBV9
ASSVDSAYTDTQY
>TRBV6-5
ASSYSAGSGYEQY
>TRBV9
ASSVQVGTEAF
>TRBV3-1/TRBV3-2
ASSQQGAGTGELF
>TRBV24-1
ATSDGLGEQF
>TRBV7-9
ASSLRTNYGYT
>TRBV10-3
AISAVQGKGYEQY
>TRBV5-1
ASSSPTGGVNGELF
>TRBV24-1
ATSDLLGNTIY
>TRBV6-5
ASRSHNSPYEQY
>TRBV18
ASSGSSWEIYGYT
>TRBV4-3
ASSQDLVGRGAYNEQF
>TRBV24-1
ATSPTGTHWNEQF
>TRBV19
ASSIGWQGNQPQH
>TRBV11-2
ASERGLYNEQF
>TRBV7-2
ASSLKQGAEAF
>TRBV9
ARESGGATEKLF
>TRBV19
ASSIVRPLAGGLGEQF
>TRBV6-1
ASSEFRDSEDT
>TRBV7-9
ASSAGGRETQY
>TRBV3-1/TRBV3-2
ASSQEIPGGETQY